This TCR beta chain was sequenced in a study of vaccination effects on CD4 cells after COVID-19. Produced via immunoSEQ multiplex PCR; TCRdb's table is partial and in-frame only. Here the sample spans 26,000 or so clones, roughly four fifths being singletons. The ViraFEST assay expanded antigen-specific CD4+ T cells with viral peptide pools before sequencing. CD4+ T cell isolation took place after 10 days of culture. Participants were given two doses of BNT162b2 or mRNA-1273 vaccine. Turning to this clone: What it recognizes is unknown.

Germline V gene data show CDR1 as MNHNY and CDR2 as SVGAGI (reference sequence). This CDR3 contains 16 residues. Trimming took off 5 bases at V and 1 base at J, with 15 bases between the two ends. The sample in question was CD4+ T cells from PBMCs cultured with HCoV-NL63 spike peptides, obtained after COVID-19 vaccination. The chain links TRBV6-6 to TRBJ1-5; no clear D. The clonotype was recovered from a human donor who received a COVID-19 vaccine. Some clones in this sample may be carry-over from other donors' samples. The CDR3 DNA reads TGTGCCAGCAGTCCACAATTTTTATTAAGCAATCAGCCCCAGCATTTT. It translates to CASSPQFLLSNQPQHF.